This entry is about one T cell receptor (beta chain). Its target is not known. The ends were cut back, 4 bases at V and 2 bases at J, with 18 bases in the middle. CDR1 SGHNT and CDR2 YYREEE come from the germline V gene (reference sequence). The CDR3 is 16 residues long. This entry is derived from a study of T-cell memory formation after mild COVID-19. Study-level results: Clones that contracted from day 15 to 85 were balanced CD4/CD8, while later expanders leaned CD4+. SARS-CoV-2 specificity was not confirmed for second-wave clones peaking on day 37. Pre-infection memory carried some responding clones, suggesting that cross-reactive memory joined.

Employing constant-segment primers, 5'RACE generated TCR alpha and TCR beta cDNA libraries bearing sample barcodes and UMIs. A single record per CDR3 protein comes from TCRdb applying MiXCR to the 5' RACE reads. The sample shows nearly 350,000 distinct CDR3 sequences, 10% to 15% of them seen only once. The sample taken for sequencing was PBMCs or a T cell subset sorted from them (not recorded which). The V gene is TRBV5-4, the J gene TRBJ1-2; TRBD1 might be the D (6 bases). The receptor was derived from a man younger than 30 who had mild COVID-19 (a few samples of this study predate the infection). Cell type and time point are not known. CDR3 amino acids: CASSRVGGARNYGYTF. The CDR3 DNA follows: TGTGCCAGCAGCCGCGTTGGGGGGGCCCGGAACTATGGCTACACCTTC. The full variable domain, completed using reference TRBV5-4 and TRBJ1-2, is ETGVTQSPTHLIKTRGQQVTLRCSSQSGHNTVSWYQQALGQGPQFIFQYYREEENGRGNFPPRFSGLQFPNYSSELNVNALELDDSALYLCASSRVGGARNYGYTFGSGTRLTVV.